These T cell receptor beta chains were read from a single sample in a study of shared clonotypes between healthy human individuals. Profiled with immunoSEQ multiplex PCR; TCRdb holds only in-frame clones, not every one. Counted here are some 1,400,000 clones, approximately 96% occurring once; the ten biggest clones make up over 1%. The material sequenced was naive CD4+ T cells sorted from blood. The origin of the receptors is a man aged 25 to 40 in good health. The CDR3 runs from the conserved cysteine through the conserved F or W. D genes are given only for firm matches. Clone size is shown for a subset of rows, as once, few, many or a class of expanded clone.

>TRBV20-1|TRBJ2-3|NA|NA
TGCAGTGCGCGGTACACAGATACGCAGTATTTT
CSARYTDTQYF
>TRBV15|TRBJ2-1|TRBD2|NA
TGTGCCACCAGCAGAGATCTACAGCGGGATAGGGTCTACAATGAGCAGTTCTTC
CATSRDLQRDRVYNEQFF
>TRBV9|TRBJ2-2|NA|NA
TGTGCCAGCAGCGTAGAAATTAGCCCAACCGGGGAGCTGTTTTTT
CASSVEISPTGELFF
>TRBV4-1|TRBJ1-3|TRBD1|NA
TGCGCCAGCAGCCAGGGTACGACAGGGGGCCGGAAAGGAAACACCATATATTTT
CASSQGTTGGRKGNTIYF
>TRBV7-9|TRBJ1-2|TRBD1|NA
TGTGCCAGCAGCTTAGGGATAGGACAGGGGAATGGCTACACCTTC
CASSLGIGQGNGYTF
>TRBV5-6|TRBJ2-1|NA|NA
TGTGCCAGCAGCTTGGCTCGGGAGTGGTCGGTAAGGTCCTACAATGAGCAGTTCTTC
CASSLAREWSVRSYNEQFF
>TRBV6-6|TRBJ1-2|NA|NA
TGTGCCAGCAGTTACGAGGCCGATGGCTACACCTTC
CASSYEADGYTF
>TRBV20-1|TRBJ2-7|NA|NA
TGCAGTGCTAGAGTTATAAGGGAGCAGTACTTC
CSARVIREQYF
>TRBV19|TRBJ2-7|NA|once
TGTGCCAGTAGTACGGGCCACCCGGTCCCCTACGAGCAGTACTTC
CASSTGHPVPYEQYF
>TRBV18|TRBJ2-1|TRBD2|NA
TGTGCCAGCTCACCTAAAGCGGGAGGGCCCCCCAATGAGCAGTTCTTC
CASSPKAGGPPNEQFF
>TRBV6-5|TRBJ1-1|NA|NA
TGTGCCAGCAGCATCAGGGGTGACACTGAAGCTTTCTTT
CASSIRGDTEAFF
>TRBV9|TRBJ2-2|TRBD2|NA
TGTGCCAGCAGCGTAGATCTAGCGGACTACGCGAACACCGGGGAGCTGTTTTTT
CASSVDLADYANTGELFF
>TRBV4-3|TRBJ2-3|NA|NA
TGCGCCAGCAGCCAAGATCGACAAAGGGGGGGCACAGATACGCAGTATTTT
CASSQDRQRGGTDTQYF
>TRBV19|TRBJ2-7|NA|NA
TGTGCCAGTAGTATAGATAAAGGGTCTGTGCAGTACTTC
CASSIDKGSVQYF
>TRBV29-1|TRBJ2-7|NA|NA
TGCAGCGTTGAATTTAGCGGAGGCTCCTACGAGCAGTACTTC
CSVEFSGGSYEQYF
>TRBV7-2|TRBJ2-3|NA|NA
TGTGCCAGCAGCTTAAGACCCGTAGTAGATACGCAGTATTTT
CASSLRPVVDTQYF
>TRBV28|TRBJ2-7|TRBD1|once
TGTGCCAGCAGTTTAATGGCGAGAGGGGGCGGGTACGAGCAGTACTTC
CASSLMARGGGYEQYF
>TRBV28|TRBJ2-2|NA|NA
TGTGCCAGCAACAGGGTAACCGGGGAGCTGTTTTTT
CASNRVTGELFF
>TRBV27|TRBJ2-7|NA|NA
TGTGCCAGCAGTTTACCTGGGGACAAGCAGTACTTC
CASSLPGDKQYF
>TRBV9|TRBJ2-3|TRBD2|NA
TGTGCCAGCAGCGTATCCCTAGCGGGAGTATCAGATACGCAGTATTTT
CASSVSLAGVSDTQYF
>TRBV30|TRBJ2-1|NA|NA
TGTGCCTGGTCCCGGGCGGGACACCAGTTCTTC
CAWSRAGHQFF
>TRBV5-4|TRBJ2-7|NA|NA
TGTGCCAGCAGCTTGGTTGGTCTGGGTTCTGACGAGCAGTACTTC
CASSLVGLGSDEQYF
>TRBV11-2|TRBJ2-3|NA|NA
TGTGCCAGCAGCCTCGGGACGCAGCGAGATACGCAGTATTTT
CASSLGTQRDTQYF
>TRBV9|TRBJ1-1|NA|NA
TGTGCCAGCAGCATTGGGGGACGGACGAACACTGAAGCTTTCTTT
CASSIGGRTNTEAFF
>TRBV18|TRBJ2-7|TRBD1|NA
TGTGCCAGCTCACCTTCAGGGGGCTCCGAGCAGTACTTC
CASSPSGGSEQYF
>TRBV5-5|TRBJ2-2|NA|NA
TGTGCCAGCAGCCCCGCAGGGAAAACCGGGGAGCTGTTTTTT
CASSPAGKTGELFF
>TRBV28|TRBJ2-4|TRBD1|NA
TGTGCCAGCAGTAGAACAGGGGGTCTGGGGGCCAAAAACATTCAGTACTTC
CASSRTGGLGAKNIQYF
>TRBV5-4|TRBJ2-4|TRBD1|NA
TGTGCCAGCAGCGCCGGACAGGAACTAGCCAAAAACATTCAGTACTTC
CASSAGQELAKNIQYF
>TRBV25-1|TRBJ1-1|NA|few
TGTGCCAGCAGTCGTCGGGGGCAGGGCGGCACTGAAGCTTTCTTT
CASSRRGQGGTEAFF
>TRBV5-1|TRBJ1-1|NA|NA
TGCGCCAGCAGCCGAACATCGATAGGATTTCCGAACACTGAAGCTTTCTTT
CASSRTSIGFPNTEAFF
>TRBV5-4|TRBJ2-1|TRBD2|NA
TGTGCCAGCAGAGCGGGAGACGCCTACAATGAGCAGTTCTTC
CASRAGDAYNEQFF
>TRBV5-1|TRBJ1-2|NA|NA
TGCGCCAGCAGCTTGGATAGGAACTATGGCTACACCTTC
CASSLDRNYGYTF
>TRBV14|TRBJ2-3|NA|NA
TGTGCCAGCAGCCAATCCATAAGCACAGATACGCAGTATTTT
CASSQSISTDTQYF
>TRBV11-2|TRBJ2-7|NA|few
TGTGCCAGCAGCCCAGCCTACGAGCAGTACTTC
CASSPAYEQYF
>TRBV11-2|TRBJ2-7|NA|NA
TGTGCCAGCAGCTTATCCAGGAACAGATTCGAGCAGTACTTC
CASSLSRNRFEQYF
>TRBV7-2|TRBJ2-5|TRBD2|NA
TGTGCCAGCAGCTTAAAGTGGGGGGGAGGAGAGACCCAGTACTTC
CASSLKWGGGETQYF
>TRBV7-6|TRBJ1-2|NA|NA
TGTGCCAGCAGCTCCTCCCGGGACATCTATGGCTACACCTTC
CASSSSRDIYGYTF
>TRBV5-8|TRBJ2-1|NA|NA
TGTGCCAGCAGCTTAAGGGGCTACAATGAGCAGTTCTTC
CASSLRGYNEQFF
>TRBV6-1|TRBJ2-7|NA|once
TGTGCCAGCAGTGTCCGGTACGAGCAGTACTTC
CASSVRYEQYF
>TRBV10-3|TRBJ2-1|TRBD2|NA
TGTGCCATCTCCTGGCGGGAGATAGGGAATGAGCAGTTCTTC
CAISWREIGNEQFF
>TRBV7-2|TRBJ1-2|NA|NA
TGTGCCAGCAGCCCACCTGGGCAGCGATATGGCTACACCTTC
CASSPPGQRYGYTF
>TRBV28|TRBJ2-3|TRBD2|NA
TGTGCCAGCAGTCTACAAGCGGGAGCGCAGTATTTT
CASSLQAGAQYF
>TRBV28|TRBJ2-1|NA|NA
TGTGCCAGCAGCGCACCGGGACACACCTACAATGAGCAGTTCTTC
CASSAPGHTYNEQFF
>TRBV28|TRBJ2-3|NA|NA
TGTGCCAGCAGTTTGGGGGGATTTCGCACAGATACGCAGTATTTT
CASSLGGFRTDTQYF
>TRBV7-8|TRBJ2-1|TRBD2|NA
TGTGCCAGCAGCTTAGGTGGTGCTAGCGGGAGCGTGTTTGAGCAGTTCTTC
CASSLGGASGSVFEQFF
>TRBV5-1|TRBJ2-2|TRBD1|once
TGCGCCAGCAGCCCTGACAGGGCGAACTTGAACACCGGGGAGCTGTTTTTT
CASSPDRANLNTGELFF
>TRBV19|TRBJ1-4|NA|NA
TGTGCCAGTAGTCTGACAGTTGAAAAACTGTTTTTT
CASSLTVEKLFF
>TRBV5-1|TRBJ2-7|TRBD2|NA
TGCGCCAGTCAGCCCGGGACTAGCGTCTACGAGCAGTACTTC
CASQPGTSVYEQYF
>TRBV28|TRBJ2-2|NA|NA
TGTGCCAGCAGTTCCCCTTTCGGAGCGGGTAACACCGGGGAGCTGTTTTTT
CASSSPFGAGNTGELFF
>TRBV14|TRBJ2-7|NA|NA
TGTGCCAGCAGCCAAGTATTATCTTCGGGGCAGGTGGCCTCCTACGAGCAGTACTTC
CASSQVLSSGQVASYEQYF
>TRBV2|TRBJ2-5|TRBD1|NA
TGTGCCAGCAGCGCACTGACAGGGCTGGAGACCCAGTACTTC
CASSALTGLETQYF
>TRBV4-2|TRBJ2-7|NA|NA
TGTGCCAGCAGCCGGGAGGACTCGAGCGGAACCTACGAGCAGTACTTC
CASSREDSSGTYEQYF
>TRBV6-5|TRBJ1-4|TRBD1|NA
TGTGCCAGCAGGGGACAGGGAATAACTGAAAAACTGTTTTTT
CASRGQGITEKLFF